The source of this TCR beta chain is a study of CD8 T cells in ankylosing spondylitis. General study points: The study looked at matched synovial fluid samples from ankylosing spondylitis patients. Disease-linked clones were reported to be significantly enriched there. Disease-linked clones proved CD8+ and comparatively uncommon in peripheral blood. Blood from ankylosing spondylitis patients appeared to carry a characteristic roughly eight-variant TCR beta motif.

Making use of molecular barcodes, quantitative 5'-RACE generated TCR beta libraries. MiXCR, applied by TCRdb to the 5' RACE reads, yields one record per CDR3 protein. The sample holds about 220,000 distinct CDR3 sequences, 6% to 8.5% seen once. Looked up from germline, CDR1 is SEHNR and CDR2 is FQNEAQ (reference sequence). Trimming removed 3 bases at V and 0 bases at J, with 12 bases between. This CDR3 comprises 15 residues. Many counts were recorded for this clonotype. Its antigen is as yet unknown. The receptor comes from a male donor with ankylosing spondylitis. This chain joins TRBV7-9 and TRBJ2-7, with no clear D. The sample consisted of blood, either unsorted or a sorted T cell fraction (not recorded which). DNA of the CDR3: TGTGCCAGCAGCTTTTCCGGGCCCTCCTCCTACGAGCAGTACTTC. Protein: CASSFSGPSSYEQYF.